One sample yielded the 4 T cell receptor beta chains listed below, sequenced in a study of shared clonotypes between healthy human individuals. Sequenced by immunoSEQ multiplex PCR; TCRdb stores in-frame clones only, minus some. The table has roughly 640,000 clones, more than 95% seen once. The sample taken for sequencing was naive CD4+ T cells sorted from blood. Noted subset: CD45RA+ positively selected. These receptors were collected from a woman aged 25-40 years in good health.

The V and J genes are TRBV28 and TRBJ2-7; 8 bases line up with TRBD1. CDR1 is MDHEN and CDR2 is SYDVKM in the germline V gene. The CDR3 totals 16 residues. Trimming took 4 bases from V and 3 from J; bases not matched to a gene: 11. For the CDR3, the DNA is TGTGCCAGCAGTTCGGGTGGGACAGGCAGATTCTACGAGCAGTACTTC. As protein: CASSSGGTGRFYEQYF.

The V and J genes are TRBV29-1 and TRBJ2-7; a weak D match, TRBD1 (6 bases). V was trimmed by 4 bases and J by 2 bases, leaving 18 bases between them. Germline V gene data show CDR1 as SQVTM and CDR2 as ANQGSEA. The CDR3 is made up of 15 amino acids. CDR3 region: CSVGDPGTKPYEQYF. CDR3 nucleotide sequence: TGCAGCGTTGGGGATCCCGGGACAAAGCCCTACGAGCAGTACTTC.

This clone was seen just once. The CDR3 region has the DNA TGTGCCAGCAGCAGTAGACTAGCGGGAGGGTTCACCGGGGAGCTGTTTTTT. Translating it yields CASSSRLAGGFTGELFF. The chain links TRBV2 to TRBJ2-2; 14 positions match TRBD2. The CDR3 runs 17 residues. J was trimmed by 4 bases and V by 6 bases; bases with no gene match: 7. CDR1 and CDR2 (germline): SNHLY, FYNNEI.

This sequence joins TRBV21-1 and TRBJ1-1. TRBV21-1 is termed a pseudogene. This CDR3 has 11 residues. DNA for the CDR3: TGTGCCAGCACCTCAGTCTGGGGAGCTTTCTTT. Protein: CASTSVWGAFF.